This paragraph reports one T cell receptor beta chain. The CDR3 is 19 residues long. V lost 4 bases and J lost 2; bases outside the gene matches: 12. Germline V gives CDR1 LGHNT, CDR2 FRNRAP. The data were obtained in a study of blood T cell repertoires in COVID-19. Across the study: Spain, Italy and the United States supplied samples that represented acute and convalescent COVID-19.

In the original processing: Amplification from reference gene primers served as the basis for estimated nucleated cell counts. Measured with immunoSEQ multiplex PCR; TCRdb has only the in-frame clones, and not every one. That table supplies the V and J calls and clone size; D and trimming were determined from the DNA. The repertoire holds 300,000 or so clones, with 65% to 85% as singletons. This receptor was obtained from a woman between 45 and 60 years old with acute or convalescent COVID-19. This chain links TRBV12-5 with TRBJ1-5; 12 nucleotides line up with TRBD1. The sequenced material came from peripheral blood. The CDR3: CASGSSRDRGRTGNQPQHF. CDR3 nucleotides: TGTGCTAGTGGTTCGTCCCGGGACAGGGGGCGCACAGGCAATCAGCCCCAGCATTTT.